Shown below are 27 T cell receptor beta chains from a single sample sequenced in a study of cytomegalovirus exposure and HLA in healthy donors. Vbeta (60) and Jbeta (13) primers were used in the PCR. Assay: immunoSEQ multiplex PCR; the TCRdb copy retains only in-frame clones and omits some. The sample lists some 150,000 clones, around 79% occurring once. The sequenced sample was PBMCs. Receptor source: a man aged 25-45 years in good health and CMV-seropositive.

The chain links TRBV9 to TRBJ2-1; no firm D call. The CDR3 has 14 amino acids. Germline CDR1 is SGDLS and CDR2 is YYNGEE. Trimming stripped 1 base from V and 8 bases from J, with 13 bases between. The CDR3 region has the DNA TGTGCCAGCAGCGTATTCTTGAGTTCTGATGAGCAGTTCTTC. It yields the protein CASSVFLSSDEQFF.

This clone was observed once. The chain is built from TRBV7-6 and TRBJ2-7, with D possibly being TRBD2 (5 bases). V was trimmed by 2 bases and J by 4 bases, leaving 9 bases between them. This CDR3 has 13 amino acids. Germline values: CDR1 SGHVS, CDR2 FNYEAQ. CDR3 DNA sequence: TGTGCCAGCAGCTTACAACGCGGGTACGAGCAGTACTTC. Amino acid sequence: CASSLQRGYEQYF.

The chain has TRBV28 and TRBJ1-4; D might be TRBD1 (6 bases). Germline V gene sequence: CDR1 MDHEN, CDR2 SYDVKM. V gave up 2 bases and J gave up 8 bases, with 15 bases separating them. The length of the CDR3 is 15 residues. CDR3 coding DNA: TGTGCCAGCAGTTTAACACAGGGATTAGGAGAAAAACTGTTTTTT. Its translation: CASSLTQGLGEKLFF.

This chain links TRBV9 with TRBJ1-1; D call uncertain. The germline gives CDR1 SGDLS, CDR2 YYNGEE. V was clipped by 6 bases and J by 1 base, with 19 bases between them. There are 16 residues in the CDR3. CDR3 in amino acids: CASNDDGVYGNTEAFF. As DNA, the CDR3 is TGTGCCAGCAACGACGACGGGGTATACGGGAACACTGAAGCTTTCTTT.

The chain joins TRBV7-2 to TRBJ2-7; D is unclear. This CDR3 region has 14 residues. V was cut by 1 base and J by 0 bases, with 7 bases left in between. CDR1 is SGHTA and CDR2 is FQGNSA in the germline V gene. The CDR3 loop reads CASSLDYSSYEQYF. The CDR3 DNA is TGTGCCAGCAGCTTAGATTACAGCTCCTACGAGCAGTACTTC.

The sample holds one count of this clone. This chain connects TRBV7-6 to TRBJ2-7; 12 bases are shared with TRBD2. The CDR3 is 14 residues long. With 4 bases clipped from V and 7 bases from J, the junction kept 5 bases outside the gene matches. Germline CDR1 and CDR2: SGHVS and FNYEAQ. CDR3: CASSSTSGRGEQYF. The DNA of the CDR3 is TGTGCCAGCAGCTCGACTAGCGGGAGAGGGGAGCAGTACTTC.

The chain has TRBV5-1 and TRBJ2-3; 11 bases map to TRBD2. The germline gives CDR1 SGHRS, CDR2 YFSETQ. J was trimmed by 4 bases and V by 0 bases; bases with no gene match: 4. The length of the CDR3 is 16 residues. CDR3 sequence reads: CASSLALAGGPDTQYF. The CDR3 DNA is TGCGCCAGCAGCTTGGCCCTAGCGGGAGGACCAGATACGCAGTATTTT.

The V and J genes are TRBV11-2 and TRBJ2-1, with 7 bases identical to TRBD2. Germline values: CDR1 SGHAT, CDR2 FQNNGV. This CDR3 has 16 amino acids. The trim removed 0 bases at V and 5 bases at J, leaving 7 bases unmatched. CDR3 amino acids: CASSLDLRGGDNEQFF. The CDR3 bases are TGTGCCAGCAGCTTAGATCTCCGCGGGGGTGACAATGAGCAGTTCTTC.

The rearrangement links TRBV5-8 to TRBJ1-2, with TRBD1 as a possible D gene (5 bases). V gave up 3 bases and J gave up 1 base, with 16 bases separating them. CDR3 length equals 16 residues. CDR1 is SGHTS, CDR2 YDEGEE, per germline. This CDR3 is CASSYVGSRVNYGYTF. CDR3 bases: TGTGCCAGCAGCTACGTAGGATCCAGGGTTAACTATGGCTACACCTTC.

The chain carries TRBV5-6 and TRBJ2-1; 13 bases line up with TRBD2. Germline CDR1 SGHDT, CDR2 YYEEEE. This CDR3 contains 14 residues. V was clipped by 4 bases and J by 7 bases; unmatched bases: 2. The CDR3 loop is CASSPGLAGNEQFF. The CDR3 nucleotides are TGTGCCAGCAGCCCGGGACTAGCGGGGAATGAGCAGTTCTTC.

This clone was detected only once. This chain joins TRBV28 and TRBJ1-5; TRBD1 might be the D (6 bases). V lost 1 base to trimming and J lost 2 bases, with 6 bases between them. The CDR3 contains 14 residues. In germline, CDR1 is MDHEN, CDR2 SYDVKM. The CDR3 protein is CASSLYRGNQPQHF. The CDR3 DNA is TGTGCCAGCAGTTTATACAGGGGCAATCAGCCCCAGCATTTT.

The chain combines TRBV4-2 with TRBJ2-5, with 12 bases identical to TRBD2. CDR1 is LGHNA and CDR2 is YNFKEQ in the germline V gene. V gave up 1 base and J gave up 4 bases; unmatched junction bases: 7. The CDR3 covers 17 residues. This CDR3 is CASSQGASGGAAETQYF. DNA of the CDR3: TGTGCCAGCAGCCAAGGAGCTAGCGGGGGGGCCGCAGAGACCCAGTACTTC.

This chain joins TRBV30 and TRBJ2-7, with 9 bases that match TRBD1. The CDR3 has 15 residues. The V gene's germline CDR1 is GTSNPN and CDR2 SVGIG (reference sequence). Trimming at V came to 3 bases and at J to 5 bases, leaving 11 bases not matched to a gene. The CDR3 sequence is CAWRWSGQGGDEQYF. As DNA, the CDR3 is TGTGCCTGGAGGTGGTCGGGACAGGGAGGGGACGAGCAGTACTTC.

The CDR3 here is CAWSRGQGAPYYEQYF. CDR3 bases: TGTGCCTGGAGTCGAGGACAGGGGGCTCCCTACTACGAGCAGTACTTC. The chain employs TRBV30 and TRBJ2-7, with 11 bases that match TRBD1. This CDR3 is built from 16 residues. V shed 2 bases, J shed 3 bases, and the junction held 9 bases outside the gene matches. The germline V gene encodes CDR1 GTSNPN and CDR2 SVGIG (reference sequence).

The gene calls are TRBV7-2 and TRBJ1-1, with TRBD1 matching 7 bases. V gave up 5 bases and J gave up 2 bases; unmatched junction bases: 8. CDR1 is SGHTA and CDR2 is FQGNSA in the germline V gene. CDR3 length: 15 amino acids. The DNA of the CDR3 is TGTGCCAGCAGCACCTCGGGACAGCCAAACACTGAAGCTTTCTTT. It encodes CASSTSGQPNTEAFF.

The rearrangement joins TRBV9 to TRBJ2-3; 7 positions match TRBD2. Trimming cost V 3 bases and J 5 bases; bases outside gene matches: 9. Germline CDR1 is SGDLS and CDR2 is YYNGEE. The CDR3 is made up of 15 amino acids. CDR3 loop: CASSAERASGDTQYF. CDR3 in DNA: TGTGCCAGCAGCGCCGAGAGGGCTAGCGGAGATACGCAGTATTTT.

The chain's CDR3 is CASIGQGSGYTF. For the CDR3, the DNA is TGTGCCAGCATTGGGCAGGGGAGCGGCTACACCTTC. The chain combines TRBV25-1 with TRBJ1-2; perhaps TRBD1 as D (6 bases). The CDR3 runs 12 residues. Trimming cost V 7 bases and J 8 bases, with 14 bases left between them. Germline V lookup: CDR1 MGHDK, CDR2 SYGVNS.

The chain employs TRBV5-8 and TRBJ1-4; D perhaps matches TRBD1 (6 bases). V was cut by 3 bases and J by 2 bases, with 11 bases left in between. Germline V lookup: CDR1 SGHTS, CDR2 YDEGEE. CDR3 size: 15 residues. The chain's CDR3 is CASSSPQGTNEKLFF. CDR3 DNA sequence: TGTGCCAGCAGCTCCCCACAGGGTACTAATGAAAAACTGTTTTTT. The full variable domain, its missing parts supplied by reference TRBV5-8 and TRBJ1-4, is EAGVTQSPTHLIKTRGQQATLRCSPISGHTSVYWYQQALGLGLQFLLWYDEGEERNRGNFPPRFSGRQFPNYSSELNVNALELEDSALYLCASSSPQGTNEKLFFGSGTQLSVL.

This clone was recorded a few times. The chain links TRBV29-1 to TRBJ2-5; 8 bases map to TRBD1. The CDR3 extends over 12 amino acids. The V gene's germline CDR1 is SQVTM and CDR2 ANQGSEA. V shed 4 bases and J 7 bases; nucleotides not matched to a gene: 5. The CDR3 region is CSVGRGQGTQYF. The CDR3 coding sequence is TGCAGCGTTGGCAGGGGGCAGGGGACCCAGTACTTC.

The chain joins TRBV14 to TRBJ1-2; no firm D call. The V end lost 1 base, the J end lost 7 bases, and 10 bases lay between the germline ends. This CDR3 comprises 13 residues. Germline V gives CDR1 SGHDN, CDR2 FVKESK. The CDR3 here is CASSQVPEFGYTF. The DNA of the CDR3 is TGTGCCAGCAGCCAAGTTCCTGAGTTTGGCTACACCTTC.

The chain joins TRBV27 to TRBJ2-5; D may be TRBD2 (6 bases). Germline V CDR1 and CDR2: MNHEY, SMNVEV (reference sequence). There are 14 residues in the CDR3. The ends were cut back, 5 bases at V and 8 bases at J, with 18 bases in the middle. This chain's CDR3 is CASSPGLGVGTQYF. Written as DNA, the CDR3 is TGTGCCAGCAGTCCGGGACTGGGGGTCGGAACCCAGTACTTC.

V usage is TRBV14 and J usage is TRBJ1-1, with D perhaps matching TRBD1 (5 bases). This CDR3 region has 14 residues. V was pared by 1 base and J by 4 bases, with 10 bases between. Germline V gene data show CDR1 as SGHDN and CDR2 as FVKESK. CDR3: CASSQAAGGTEAFF. The CDR3 nucleotides read TGTGCCAGCAGCCAAGCTGCGGGGGGCACTGAAGCTTTCTTT.

V usage is TRBV12-5 and J usage is TRBJ2-2, with a possible D match to TRBD1 (5 bases). Trimming pared 6 bases from V and 4 bases from J, leaving 9 bases between. This CDR3 comprises 13 residues. In germline, CDR1 is LGHNT, CDR2 FRNRAP. CDR3 DNA: TGTGCTAGTGGACAAGGGGTCACCGGGGAGCTGTTTTTT. Translating it yields CASGQGVTGELFF.

The chain is built from TRBV9 and TRBJ1-3; the match to TRBD1 covers 10 bases. Germline CDR1 SGDLS, CDR2 YYNGEE. V shed 3 bases and J 4 bases; nucleotides not matched to a gene: 7. CDR3 length: 16 amino acids. The DNA for the CDR3 is TGTGCCAGCAGCGGAGGGGACAGGGGAGAAGGAAACACCATATATTTT. This gives the protein CASSGGDRGEGNTIYF. The variable domain in full, with the rest retrieved from reference TRBV9 and TRBJ1-3, is DSGVTQTPKHLITATGQRVTLRCSPRSGDLSVYWYQQSLDQGLQFLIQYYNGEERAKGNILERFSAQQFPDLHSELNLSSLELGDSALYFCASSGGDRGEGNTIYFGEGSWLTVV.

The chain joins TRBV7-2 to TRBJ2-1; no firm D call. The CDR3 length is 12 residues. Trimming stripped 2 bases from V and 7 bases from J, with 6 bases between. Germline-derived CDR1 and CDR2 are SGHTA and FQGNSA. CDR3 in DNA: TGTGCCAGCAGCTTAATGCGGAATGAGCAGTTCTTC. Translated: CASSLMRNEQFF. Variable domain in full (rest from reference TRBV7-2 and TRBJ2-1): GAGVSQSPSNKVTEKGKDVELRCDPISGHTALYWYRQSLGQGLEFLIYFQGNSAPDKSGLPSDRFSAERTGGSVSTLTIQRTQQEDSAVYLCASSLMRNEQFFGPGTRLTVL.

V and J are TRBV13 and TRBJ2-7; 11 nucleotides agree with TRBD1. This CDR3 is built from 16 residues. J gave up 2 bases and V 3 bases, and 6 bases lay outside the gene matches. Germline V CDR1 and CDR2: PRHDT, FYEKMQ (reference sequence). The CDR3 loop is CASSFDRTGGPYEQYF. Here the CDR3 DNA reads TGTGCCAGCAGCTTCGATCGGACAGGGGGCCCCTACGAGCAGTACTTC.

V usage is TRBV14 and J usage is TRBJ1-1, with TRBD1 as a possible D gene (6 bases). This CDR3 spans 15 amino acids. CDR1 is SGHDN, CDR2 FVKESK, per germline. Trimming stripped 2 bases from V and 5 bases from J, with 15 bases between. CDR3 DNA sequence: TGTGCCAGCAGCCAATTACAGGGTAGAGGTACTGAAGCTTTCTTT. Translated: CASSQLQGRGTEAFF.